Sequencing of this T cell receptor (beta chain) was carried out in a study of technical replicates of blood from four donors. Libraries were prepared by immunoSEQ multiplex PCR; TCRdb keeps only in-frame clonotypes and omits some of them. The sample has roughly 80,000 clones; 93% are singletons. In germline, CDR1 is LNHDA, CDR2 SQIVND (reference sequence). The CDR3 has 14 amino acids. Trimming at V came to 1 base and at J to 3 bases, leaving 2 bases not matched to a gene. The rearrangement joins TRBV19 to TRBJ2-7, with 8 bases that match TRBD2. The TCR sequence derives from a human donor in good health. Input material: T cells isolated from PBMCs. The CDR3 here is CASSIVLAGYEQYF. The CDR3 coding sequence is TGTGCCAGTAGTATAGTCCTAGCGGGCTACGAGCAGTACTTC.